The clone carrying this T cell receptor (beta chain) was seen a few times. This sample was taken from a study of control samples from healthy donors and cancer patients. The V and J ends lost 0 bases and 6 bases respectively, with 6 bases between them. Germline assignment: CDR1 ENHRY and CDR2 SYGVKD. The CDR3 is made up of 14 amino acids. Profiled with immunoSEQ multiplex PCR; TCRdb holds only in-frame clones, not every one. The sample consists of around 180,000 clones, 88% of them appearing once. The receptor was isolated from a woman younger than 45 in good health. The sequencing input was blood. The gene calls are TRBV10-3 and TRBJ1-6, with D possibly TRBD1 on 6 matching bases. The CDR3 nucleotides read TGTGCCATCAGTGAGTCGACAGGTAATTCACCCCTCCACTTT. The encoded protein is CAISESTGNSPLHF.